These 5 T cell receptor beta chains originate from one sample sequenced in a study of blood T cell repertoires in COVID-19. The table came from immunoSEQ multiplex PCR; TCRdb's copy has only in-frame clones and leaves some out. This sample has roughly 240,000 clones, with about 89% found just once. The sample consisted of peripheral blood. The origin of the receptors is a woman aged 55-69 years who had recovered from COVID-19.

The V call is TRBV10-1, the J call TRBJ1-4; D might be TRBD1 (6 bases). The CDR3 has 21 residues. The V and J ends lost 2 bases and 3 bases respectively, with 28 bases between them. Germline V lookup: CDR1 WNHNN, CDR2 SYGVQD (reference sequence). CDR3 coding DNA: TGCGCCAGCAGTGAGGTCTGGGTCAAAGACAGGTCTTCATTGTCTAATGAAAAACTGTTTTTT. Protein: CASSEVWVKDRSSLSNEKLFF.

V usage is TRBV28 and J usage is TRBJ1-2, with D unresolved. This CDR3 contains 14 residues. The germline V gene encodes CDR1 MDHEN and CDR2 SYDVKM. Trimming took 3 bases from V and 0 from J, leaving 8 bases between them. The CDR3 region has the DNA TGTGCCAGCAGTTTTGCAGGAACTAACTATGGCTACACCTTC. Its protein product is CASSFAGTNYGYTF.

In its sample, this clone was seen a few times. The CDR3 region is CASSLDGVGYTF. The CDR3 DNA is TGTGCCAGCAGCTTAGACGGGGTGGGCTACACCTTC. V is TRBV7-9 and J is TRBJ1-2; D unclear. V was cut by 1 base and J by 8 bases, with 8 bases left in between. Germline loops: CDR1 SEHNR, CDR2 FQNEAQ (reference sequence). The length of the CDR3 is 12 residues.

The chain links TRBV28 to TRBJ2-6; 8 nucleotides line up with TRBD1. J lost 0 bases, V lost 2 bases, and 6 bases had no gene match. Germline values: CDR1 MDHEN, CDR2 SYDVKM. The CDR3 totals 18 residues. CDR3 sequence (DNA): TGTGCCAGCAGTTTAATGGGACAGGCTGTCTCTGGGGCCAACGTCCTGACTTTC. It yields the protein CASSLMGQAVSGANVLTF.

J is TRBJ2-3 and V is TRBV9, with D maybe TRBD2 (6 bases). The CDR3 extends over 18 amino acids. V lost 3 bases and J lost 8, with 28 bases in between. Germline loops: CDR1 SGDLS, CDR2 YYNGEE. The chain's CDR3 is CASSGGLRGGEILGTQYF. CDR3 DNA sequence: TGTGCCAGCAGCGGAGGGTTAAGGGGCGGGGAGATATTAGGTACGCAGTATTTT.